This entry describes one T cell receptor beta chain. Trimming cost V 5 bases and J 6 bases, with 8 bases left between them. The CDR3 is 12 residues long. Germline-derived CDR1 and CDR2 are LGHNA and YNFKEQ. Clones were read by immunoSEQ multiplex PCR, and TCRdb kept only the in-frame ones, dropping some. Among about 60,000 clones listed, nearly 55% were seen once. These data are taken from a study of cytotoxic CD8 clonotypes in ibrutinib-treated CLL. Sequenced material: PBMCs, taken at disease progression, from a patient treated with ibrutinib. V gene TRBV4-2 combines with J gene TRBJ1-3; D gene ambiguous. This clonotype was sampled from a human donor with chronic lymphocytic leukemia. Here the CDR3 reads CASSLDPNTIYF. In DNA, the CDR3 is TGTGCCAGCAGCTTGGATCCAAACACCATATATTTT.